The sequence of this T cell receptor (beta chain) was determined in a study of T-cell reconstitution after alpha-beta-depleted transplantation in children. Preparation of the TCRbeta library was carried out with unique molecular identifiers. TCRdb ran MiXCR on the PCR reads and lists one entry per CDR3 protein. The sample yields hundreds of thousands of distinct CDR3 sequences, around 17% seen once. This CDR3 is built from 19 residues. This receptor was identified in a human donor who donated a stem cell graft to a child with acute lymphoblastic leukemia. The chain is built from TRBV21-1 and TRBJ2-1; the table names TRBD2, a call not compared with the DNA. TRBV21-1 is a documented pseudogene. The sample consisted of PBMCs from the stem cell graft donor, taken from the stem cell graft. The DNA of the CDR3 is TGTGCCAGCAGCAAAGAATGGGCCGGTCAAGTAGGAGACTACAATGAGCAGTTCTTC. Protein product: CASSKEWAGQVGDYNEQFF.